The rows below give T cell receptor beta chains drawn from one sample of a study of shared clonotypes between healthy human individuals. Profiled with immunoSEQ multiplex PCR; TCRdb holds only in-frame clones, not every one. The sample yields 500,000 or so clones, approximately 95% seen once. Sequencing was done on a sample of naive CD4+ T cells sorted from blood. These receptors came from a woman between 25 and 40 years old in good health. CDR3s leave out the opening cysteine and the closing phenylalanine or tryptophan.

>TRBV7-6|TRBJ2-2
ASSRPSGRVGELF
>TRBV13|TRBJ2-1
ASSLGPSSYNEQF
>TRBV28|TRBJ1-2
ATRTGYGYT
>TRBV4-1|TRBJ1-4
ASSQDRYEKLF
>TRBV4-2|TRBJ2-3
ASSHGGSGRAQGTDTQY
>TRBV27|TRBJ2-3
ASSFSLLAGVRTDTQY
>TRBV29-1|TRBJ2-3
SVEGTSGSIDTQY
>TRBV5-3|TRBJ1-5
ARSPPDIPSNQPQH
>TRBV6-1|TRBJ2-7
ASSEGDSSYEQY
>TRBV28|TRBJ2-7
ASSQMGTNYEQY
>TRBV6-5|TRBJ1-2
ASSRGQNYGYT
>TRBV7-2|TRBJ1-5
ASSLMVAGNQPQH
>TRBV27|TRBJ2-5
ASSVGLGETQY
>TRBV30|TRBJ2-6
AWRFGTGRPGANVLT
>TRBV6-1|TRBJ2-5
ASSRGGEETQY
>TRBV11-3|TRBJ2-7
ASSPQDIFRGEQY
>TRBV5-6|TRBJ2-7
ASSPGPGGTYEQY
>TRBV6-5|TRBJ2-5
ASSPFGETQY
>TRBV10-3|TRBJ1-4
AISESDRVGEKLF
>TRBV7-2|TRBJ1-1
ASSLDGGRDTEAF
>TRBV28|TRBJ1-2
ATSDRGGYT
>TRBV7-9|TRBJ1-1
ASSLIEGKNTEAF